This T cell receptor (beta chain) emerged from a study of T cells of healthy individuals. TCRdb reprocessed the 5' RACE reads via MiXCR and lists one record per CDR3 protein. The table shows about 82,000 distinct CDR3 sequences, with roughly 5% occurring only once. J was trimmed by 11 bases and V by 1 base; bases with no gene match: 10. Germline CDR1 reads SEHNR; CDR2 reads FQNEAQ (reference sequence). The CDR3 sequence is 14 residues long. There are many counts of this clonotype. The sequence was collected from a female donor in good health. The V and J genes are TRBV7-9 and TRBJ2-7, with 8 bases identical to TRBD1. CDR3 bases: TGTGCCAGCAGCTTAGACCAGGGGGCATTTCGTGAGTACTTC. This encodes CASSLDQGAFREYF.